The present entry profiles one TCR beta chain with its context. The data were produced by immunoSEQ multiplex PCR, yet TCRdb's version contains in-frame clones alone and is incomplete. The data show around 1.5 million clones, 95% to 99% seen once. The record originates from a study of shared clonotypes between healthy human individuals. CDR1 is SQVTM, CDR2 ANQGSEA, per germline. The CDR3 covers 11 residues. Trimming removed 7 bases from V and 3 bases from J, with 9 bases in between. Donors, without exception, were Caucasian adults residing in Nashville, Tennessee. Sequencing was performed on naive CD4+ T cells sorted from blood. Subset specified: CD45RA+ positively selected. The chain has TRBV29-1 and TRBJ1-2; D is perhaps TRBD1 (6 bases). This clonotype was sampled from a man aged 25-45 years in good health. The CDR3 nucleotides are TGCAGCGCAGGGGATTACTATGGCTACACCTTC. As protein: CSAGDYYGYTF.